This T cell receptor (beta chain) emerged from a study of cytomegalovirus exposure and HLA in healthy donors. The CDR3 loop spans 14 amino acids. With 4 bases clipped from V and 9 bases from J, the junction kept 9 bases outside the gene matches. Germline CDR1 reads SGHDT; CDR2 reads YYEEEE. About this clone: Its target is not known.

Study results and limitations: An analysis that was carried out later associated 16,951 TCR beta sequences with HLA alleles at 0.05 false discovery rate.

PCR used 60 Vbeta primers and 13 Jbeta primers. The repertoire was sequenced with immunoSEQ multiplex PCR; TCRdb's copy has only in-frame clones and lacks some. The listing contains tens of thousands of clones. This chain connects TRBV5-6 to TRBJ1-2; TRBD1 matches at 10 bases. The material sequenced was PBMCs. This clonotype was obtained from a male donor in good health and CMV-seropositive. The CDR3 nucleotides read TGTGCCAGCAGCCCGGGGACAGGGGAGTTTCGCTACACCTTC. Protein: CASSPGTGEFRYTF.